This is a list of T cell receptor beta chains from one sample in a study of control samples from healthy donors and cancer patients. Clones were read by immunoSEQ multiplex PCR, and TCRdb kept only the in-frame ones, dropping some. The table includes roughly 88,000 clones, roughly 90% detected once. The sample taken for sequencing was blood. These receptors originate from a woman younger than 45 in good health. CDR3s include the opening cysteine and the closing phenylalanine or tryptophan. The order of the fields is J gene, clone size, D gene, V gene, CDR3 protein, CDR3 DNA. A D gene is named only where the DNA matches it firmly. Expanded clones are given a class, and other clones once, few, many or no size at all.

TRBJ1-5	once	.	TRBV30	CAWSVQQGGGQPQHF	TGTGCCTGGAGTGTACAGCAGGGAGGTGGTCAGCCCCAGCATTTT
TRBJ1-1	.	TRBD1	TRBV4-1	CASSQEFRAGGWNTEAFF	TGCGCCAGCAGCCAAGAATTTAGAGCAGGGGGATGGAACACTGAAGCTTTCTTT
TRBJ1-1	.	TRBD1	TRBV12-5	CASGFPGGGMNTEAFF	TGTGCTAGTGGTTTTCCAGGGGGAGGGATGAACACTGAAGCTTTCTTT
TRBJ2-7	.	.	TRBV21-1	CAKGTILYEQYF	TGTGCCAAAGGGACAATACTCTACGAGCAGTACTTC
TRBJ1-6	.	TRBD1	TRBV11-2	CASSSRGTEDSPLHF	TGTGCCAGCAGCTCCCGAGGGACAGAAGATTCACCCCTCCACTTT
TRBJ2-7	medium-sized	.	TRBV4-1	CASSQVLALGRYEQYF	TGCGCCAGCAGCCAAGTTTTGGCTCTTGGGAGATACGAGCAGTACTTC
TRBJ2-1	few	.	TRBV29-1	CSVEDRASWFF	TGCAGCGTTGAAGACCGGGCGTCGTGGTTCTTC
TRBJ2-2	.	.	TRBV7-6	CASSKTDAGELFF	TGTGCCAGCAGCAAAACCGACGCCGGGGAGCTGTTTTTT
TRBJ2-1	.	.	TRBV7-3	CASSLTRDSYNEQFF	TGTGCCAGCAGCTTAACGCGGGACTCATACAATGAGCAGTTCTTC
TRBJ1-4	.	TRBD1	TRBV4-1	CASSHLQGDRGLALFF	TGCGCCAGCAGCCACCTCCAGGGGGACAGGGGGCTTGCACTGTTTTTT
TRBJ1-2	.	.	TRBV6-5	CASSSPWGSYGYTF	TGTGCCAGCAGCTCCCCTTGGGGATCCTATGGCTACACCTTC
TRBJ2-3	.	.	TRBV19	CASSIRPGGTDTQYF	TGTGCCAGTAGTATACGCCCTGGAGGGACAGATACGCAGTATTTT
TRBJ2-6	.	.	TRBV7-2	CASSLAGTISGANVLTF	TGTGCCAGCAGCTTAGCAGGCACAATCTCTGGGGCCAACGTCCTGACTTTC
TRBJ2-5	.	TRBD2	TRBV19	CASRSQRGGQETQYF	TGTGCCAGTAGGTCTCAGCGGGGGGGGCAAGAGACCCAGTACTTC
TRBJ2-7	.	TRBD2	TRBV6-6	CASSYSTSGPYYEQYF	TGTGCCAGCAGTTACTCGACTAGCGGGCCCTACTACGAGCAGTACTTC
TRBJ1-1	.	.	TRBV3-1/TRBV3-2	CASSERTRNTEAFF	TGTGCCAGCAGCGAACGCACTAGGAACACTGAAGCTTTCTTT
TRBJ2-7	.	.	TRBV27	CASSFRRISYEQYF	TGTGCCAGCAGTTTCAGGAGAATCTCCTACGAGCAGTACTTC
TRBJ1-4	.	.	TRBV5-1	CASSQGSGSEKLFF	TGCGCCAGCAGCCAGGGGAGCGGGAGTGAAAAACTGTTTTTT
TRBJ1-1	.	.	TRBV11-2	CASSSGPRAEAFF	TGTGCCAGCAGCTCGGGGCCCCGGGCTGAAGCTTTCTTT
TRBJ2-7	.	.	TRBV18	CASSRLRGFEQYF	TGTGCCAGCTCCCGTCTAAGGGGCTTTGAGCAGTACTTC
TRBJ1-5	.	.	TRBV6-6	CASSPPAGAGNQPQHF	TGTGCCAGCAGTCCACCCGCAGGCGCGGGCAATCAGCCCCAGCATTTT
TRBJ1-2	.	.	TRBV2	CASSETGRGYGYTF	TGTGCCAGCAGTGAAACAGGACGGGGCTATGGCTACACCTTC
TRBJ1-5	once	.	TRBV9	CASSADYGNQPQHF	TGTGCCAGCAGCGCCGACTATGGCAATCAGCCCCAGCATTTT
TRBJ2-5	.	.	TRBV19	CASSPRGRGETQYF	TGTGCCAGTAGTCCCCGGGGGCGAGGAGAGACCCAGTACTTC
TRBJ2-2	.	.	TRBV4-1	CASSLLTNTGELFF	TGCGCCAGCAGCCTGCTGACGAACACCGGGGAGCTGTTTTTT
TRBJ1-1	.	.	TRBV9	CASSVGPTGAEAFF	TGTGCCAGCAGCGTGGGGCCCACGGGAGCTGAAGCTTTCTTT
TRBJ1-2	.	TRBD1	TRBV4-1	CASSHLTGLGGYTF	TGCGCCAGCAGCCACCTGACAGGGTTGGGTGGCTACACCTTC
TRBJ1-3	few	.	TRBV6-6	CASNTYRAEGNTIYF	TGTGCCAGCAATACCTACAGGGCGGAAGGAAACACCATATATTTT
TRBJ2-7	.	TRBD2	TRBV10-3	CAISEPGLAGGYEQYF	TGTGCCATCAGTGAGCCGGGACTAGCGGGGGGATACGAGCAGTACTTC
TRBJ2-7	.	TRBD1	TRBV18	CASSLQGAEGEEYF	TGTGCCAGCTCACTTCAGGGGGCCGAAGGAGAAGAGTACTTC
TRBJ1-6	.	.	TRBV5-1	CASSLLLGPNSPLHF	TGCGCCAGCAGCTTGCTCCTCGGACCGAATTCACCCCTCCACTTT
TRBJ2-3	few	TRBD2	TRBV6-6	CASSPRGRSGRGDTQYF	TGTGCCAGCAGTCCGCGGGGGAGATCAGGGAGGGGTGATACGCAGTATTTT
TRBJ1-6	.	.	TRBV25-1	CASSENPRHSPLHF	TGTGCCAGCAGTGAAAATCCCCGGCATTCACCCCTCCACTTT
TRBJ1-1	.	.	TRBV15	CATRMGQARATEAFF	TGTGCCACCAGGATGGGCCAGGCCCGGGCAACTGAAGCTTTCTTT
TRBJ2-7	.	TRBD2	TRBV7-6	CASSPGTSVPYEQYF	TGTGCCAGCAGCCCCGGGACTAGCGTCCCCTACGAGCAGTACTTC
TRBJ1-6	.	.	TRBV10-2	CASSVDFGNSPLHF	TGCGCCAGCAGTGTAGATTTTGGTAATTCACCCCTCCACTTT
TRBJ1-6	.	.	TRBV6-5	CASGATSPLHF	TGTGCCAGCGGGGCAACCTCACCCCTCCACTTT
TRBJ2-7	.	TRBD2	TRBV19	CASSVAGEGSYEQYF	TGTGCCAGTAGCGTCGCGGGGGAAGGGTCCTACGAGCAGTACTTC
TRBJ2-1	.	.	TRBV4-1	CASSQVDLGFTYNEQFF	TGCGCCAGCAGCCAAGTTGACTTAGGTTTTACCTACAATGAGCAGTTCTTC
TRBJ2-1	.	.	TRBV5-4	CASSLDGRWQFF	TGTGCCAGCAGCTTGGACGGGCGATGGCAGTTCTTC
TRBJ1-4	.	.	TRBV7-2	CASSSFGFTNEKLFF	TGTGCCAGCAGCTCCTTCGGGTTTACTAATGAAAAACTGTTTTTT